The clone carrying this TCR beta chain came up a few times. Documented treatment: approximately 18 received Ad26.COV2.S at low or high dose, single or two shots; 5 received placebo; per-sample allocation not given. Sampling was performed 63 days after the first vaccine or placebo injection. A Boston adult aged 18-55 years was the donor. This sample is drawn from a study of Ad26.COV2.S vaccination and SARS-CoV-2 variants. At the level of the study: Among those in the COV1001 Ad26.COV2.S trial arm was the donor. Ad26.COV2.S was injected intramuscularly once or twice, 56 days apart.

TCRdb's table, derived via immunoSEQ multiplex PCR, lists solely in-frame clones and lacks some. The table includes a few hundred thousand clones, approximately 89% detected once. The CDR3 covers 15 residues. Per the germline V gene, CDR1 is MNHEY and CDR2 is SMNVEV (reference sequence). The J segment lost 2 bases and the V segment lost 5 bases, leaving 5 bases of the junction unmatched. This clonotype originated in a person aged 18-65 years who received the Ad26.COV2.S COVID-19 vaccine or a placebo. The gene calls are TRBV27 and TRBJ2-7, with 11 positions matching TRBD1. The specimen comprised peripheral blood, sampled in a trial of Ad26.COV2.S vaccine versus placebo. The CDR3 DNA sequence: TGTGCCAGCAGTCCGTCGGGACAGGGGGCCTACGAGCAGTACTTC. This encodes CASSPSGQGAYEQYF.